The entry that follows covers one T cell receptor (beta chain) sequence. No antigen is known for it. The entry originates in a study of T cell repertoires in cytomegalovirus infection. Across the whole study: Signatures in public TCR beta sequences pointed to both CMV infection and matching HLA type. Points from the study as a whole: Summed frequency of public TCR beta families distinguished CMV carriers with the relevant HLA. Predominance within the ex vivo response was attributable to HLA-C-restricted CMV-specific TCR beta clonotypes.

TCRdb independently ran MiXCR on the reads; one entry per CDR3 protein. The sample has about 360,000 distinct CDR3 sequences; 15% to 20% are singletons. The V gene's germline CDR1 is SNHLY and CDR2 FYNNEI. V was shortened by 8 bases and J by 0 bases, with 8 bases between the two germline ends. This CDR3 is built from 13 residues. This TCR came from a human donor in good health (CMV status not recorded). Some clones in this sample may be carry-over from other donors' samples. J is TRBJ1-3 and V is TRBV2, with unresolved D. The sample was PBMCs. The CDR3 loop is CASADFSGNTIYF. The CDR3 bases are TGTGCCAGCGCGGATTTCTCTGGAAACACCATATATTTT.